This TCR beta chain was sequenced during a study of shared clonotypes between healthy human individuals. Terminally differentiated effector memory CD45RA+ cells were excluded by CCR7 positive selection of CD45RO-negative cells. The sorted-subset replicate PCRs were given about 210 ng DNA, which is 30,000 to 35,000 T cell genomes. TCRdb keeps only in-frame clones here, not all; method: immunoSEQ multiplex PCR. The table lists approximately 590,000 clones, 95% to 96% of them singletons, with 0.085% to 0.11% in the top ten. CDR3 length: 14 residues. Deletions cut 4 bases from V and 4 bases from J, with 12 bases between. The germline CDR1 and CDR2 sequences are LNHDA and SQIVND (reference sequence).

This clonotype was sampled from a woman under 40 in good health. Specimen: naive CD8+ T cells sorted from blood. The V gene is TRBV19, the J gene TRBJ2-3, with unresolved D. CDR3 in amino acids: CASSTAWSADTQYF. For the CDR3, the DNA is TGTGCCAGTAGTACAGCCTGGTCGGCAGATACGCAGTATTTT.